This passage covers 22 T cell receptor beta chains from one sample sequenced in a study of radiation and T cells in renal cell carcinoma. Profiling relied on immunoSEQ multiplex PCR, and the TCRdb table lists in-frame clones only, not all of them. Of about 9,700 clones in the sample, 55% to 70% were seen once. Treatment noted: treatment-naive control, cytoreductive nephrectomy. This material consisted of tumor tissue, taken from a patient whose treatment was nephrectomy without radiotherapy. These receptors came from a man in his sixties with renal cell carcinoma.

The V call is TRBV27, the J call TRBJ2-2, with TRBD1 identical over 8 bases. CDR3 length: 14 amino acids. Germline V gene lookup returns CDR1 MNHEY and CDR2 SMNVEV (reference sequence). The V gene end was trimmed by 6 bases and the J gene end by 7 bases; junction bases not matched to a gene: 7. In DNA, the CDR3 is TGTGCCAGCAGCCCCAGGGGGCCGGGCGGGGAGCTGTTTTTT. It yields the protein CASSPRGPGGELFF.

This chain uses TRBV2 with TRBJ2-5, with a weak D call TRBD1 (6 bases). The V gene's germline CDR1 is SNHLY and CDR2 FYNNEI. The CDR3 consists of 14 residues. The ends were cut back, 0 bases at V and 7 bases at J, with 12 bases in the middle. CDR3: CASSEAGGVGTQYF. Here the CDR3 DNA reads TGTGCCAGCAGTGAAGCTGGGGGCGTCGGGACCCAGTACTTC.

This clone was counted a single time. The chain couples TRBV27 to TRBJ2-7, with D tentatively TRBD2 (6 bases). Germline CDR1 reads MNHEY; CDR2 reads SMNVEV (reference sequence). V dropped 5 bases and J dropped 2 bases, with 13 bases sitting between them. This CDR3 has 14 amino acids. CDR3 DNA: TGTGCCAGCAGTCTGGGAGGCAGGACCTACGAGCAGTACTTC. This gives the protein CASSLGGRTYEQYF.

CDR3 bases: TGTGCCAGTAGTATTACCGGGGCTGGGGCCAACGTCCTGACTTTC. This gives the protein CASSITGAGANVLTF. The chain joins TRBV19 to TRBJ2-6, with D possibly matching TRBD2 (5 bases). The CDR3 has 15 amino acids. The ends were cut back, 3 bases at V and 2 bases at J, with 8 bases in the middle. Germline loops: CDR1 LNHDA, CDR2 SQIVND (reference sequence).

This clone was counted only a few times. V and J are TRBV6-1 and TRBJ1-2; 10 bases align to TRBD1. V gave up 5 bases and J gave up 2 bases; unmatched junction bases: 5. Germline CDR1 and CDR2: MNHNS and SASEGT. The CDR3 has 15 residues. This CDR3 reads CASSSRDRGNYGYTF. The CDR3 DNA reads TGTGCCAGCAGTAGCCGGGACAGGGGCAACTATGGCTACACCTTC.

The CDR3 DNA sequence: TGTGCCAGCAGCCGGAGCGGGGGGTACCAAGAGACCCAGTACTTC. Translation: CASSRSGGYQETQYF. The chain employs TRBV7-9 and TRBJ2-5, with 9 bases aligning to TRBD2. Germline-derived CDR1 and CDR2 are SEHNR and FQNEAQ (reference sequence). The V and J ends lost 5 bases and 0 bases, in that order; junction bases with no gene match: 4. This CDR3 is built from 15 residues. The variable domain in full, completed from reference TRBV7-9 and TRBJ2-5, reads DTGVSQNPRHKITKRGQNVTFRCDPISEHNRLYWYRQTLGQGPEFLTYFQNEAQLEKSRLLSDRFSAERPKGSFSTLEIQRTEQGDSAMYLCASSRSGGYQETQYFGPGTRLLVL.

The V gene is TRBV4-1, the J gene TRBJ2-7; 7 bases match TRBD1. Per germline, CDR1 MGHRA and CDR2 YSYEKL. This CDR3 has 14 residues. V was pared by 4 bases and J by 2 bases, with 5 bases of the junction left unmatched. CDR3 DNA: TGCGCCAGCAGCCTCGACAGGGCAACCTACGAGCAGTACTTC. Protein product: CASSLDRATYEQYF.

Only a few counts were recorded for this clone. The gene calls are TRBV2 and TRBJ1-1; a possible D gene is TRBD1 (5 bases). CDR3 length: 12 residues. Germline lookup yields CDR1 SNHLY and CDR2 FYNNEI. Between the trimmed V and J ends, which lost 10 bases and 5 bases, there was a span of 14 bases. The CDR3 reads CAISTDSTEAFF. The CDR3 DNA follows: TGTGCCATTTCGACAGATTCAACTGAAGCTTTCTTT. The full variable domain, in which reference TRBV2 and TRBJ1-1 provide the parts outside the CDR3, is EPEVTQTPSHQVTQMGQEVILRCVPISNHLYFYWYRQILGQKVEFLVSFYNNEISEKSEIFDDQFSVERPDGSNFTLKIRSTKLEDSAMYFCAISTDSTEAFFGQGTRLTVV.

This chain joins TRBV14 and TRBJ2-1, with D hard to call. V was cut by 5 bases and J by 7 bases, with 6 bases left in between. Germline loops: CDR1 SGHDN, CDR2 FVKESK. The CDR3 has 11 residues. CDR3 DNA sequence: TGTGCCAGCAGCAAACAGAATGAGCAGTTCTTC. It specifies CASSKQNEQFF. Together with reference TRBV14 and TRBJ2-1, the CDR3 gives the full variable domain: EAGVTQFPSHSVIEKGQTVTLRCDPISGHDNLYWYRRVMGKEIKFLLHFVKESKQDESGMPNNRFLAERTGGTYSTLKVQPAELEDSGVYFCASSKQNEQFFGPGTRLTVL.

This clone has a handful of counts. V is TRBV29-1 and J is TRBJ2-7, with TRBD1 as a possible D gene (6 bases). The CDR3 runs to 14 residues. V was pared by 3 bases and J by 0 bases, with 12 bases between. In germline, CDR1 is SQVTM, CDR2 ANQGSEA. The CDR3 bases are TGCAGCGTTGAGGGCAGGGGCAGCTCCTACGAGCAGTACTTC. Amino acids: CSVEGRGSSYEQYF.

The rearrangement joins TRBV18 to TRBJ1-1; D gene unclear. CDR1 KGHSH and CDR2 LQKENI come from the germline V gene. V shed 1 base and J shed 1 base, with 19 bases lying between them. CDR3 length equals 18 residues. The DNA of the CDR3 is TGTGCCAGCTCACCACTTGGGGAGGAGGGCAGACCGAACACTGAAGCTTTCTTT. As protein: CASSPLGEEGRPNTEAFF.

The rearrangement links TRBV7-9 to TRBJ2-3; D is perhaps TRBD1 or TRBD2 (5 bases each). This CDR3 comprises 14 residues. With 0 bases removed from V and 5 bases from J, the gap between germline ends came to 9 bases. Germline-derived CDR1 and CDR2 are SEHNR and FQNEAQ (reference sequence). The CDR3 sequence: CASSLATGGDTQYF. The CDR3 DNA follows: TGTGCCAGCAGCTTAGCCACTGGGGGAGATACGCAGTATTTT.

The rearrangement joins TRBV28 to TRBJ2-7; 8 positions match TRBD2. CDR1 and CDR2 from the germline V gene are MDHEN and SYDVKM. J lost 3 bases, V lost 7 bases, and 5 bases had no gene match. CDR3 length equals 13 residues. As DNA, the CDR3 is TGTGCCAGCAATCGGGGGGGAATCTACGAGCAGTACTTC. It codes for CASNRGGIYEQYF.

This clone came up a few times. The chain links TRBV5-1 to TRBJ2-1; D may be TRBD2 (6 bases). The CDR3 runs to 15 residues. Germline assignment: CDR1 SGHRS and CDR2 YFSETQ. V lost 4 bases, J lost 4 bases, and 15 bases lay in between. The CDR3 DNA reads TGCGCCAGCAGCCCCCATGGAGGGGATTACAATGAGCAGTTCTTC. This encodes CASSPHGGDYNEQFF.

The V and J genes are TRBV27 and TRBJ2-5; 10 bases agree with TRBD2. This CDR3 comprises 14 residues. V lost 4 bases to trimming and J lost 5 bases; unmatched junction nucleotides: 4. Germline values: CDR1 MNHEY, CDR2 SMNVEV (reference sequence). In nucleotides, the CDR3 is TGTGCCAGCAGTTCCAGCGGGAGGGGGGAGACCCAGTACTTC. Its translation is CASSSSGRGETQYF.

J is TRBJ2-5 and V is TRBV28, with a possible D match to TRBD1 (5 bases). This CDR3 spans 13 amino acids. With 2 bases removed from V and 5 bases from J, the gap between germline ends came to 9 bases. The germline gives CDR1 MDHEN, CDR2 SYDVKM. The CDR3 DNA sequence: TGTGCCAGCAGTTTAACACAGGAGGAGACCCAGTACTTC. It codes for CASSLTQEETQYF. The complete variable domain, with remaining parts taken from reference TRBV28 and TRBJ2-5, reads DVKVTQSSRYLVKRTGEKVFLECVQDMDHENMFWYRQDPGLGLRLIYFSYDVKMKEKGDIPEGYSVSREKKERFSLILESASTNQTSMYLCASSLTQEETQYFGPGTRLLVL.

The chain is built from TRBV7-9 and TRBJ1-4; no firm D call. This CDR3 has 13 amino acids. The V gene's germline CDR1 is SEHNR and CDR2 FQNEAQ (reference sequence). Trimming cost V 7 bases and J 8 bases, with 14 bases left between them. The CDR3 region has the DNA TGTGCCAGCACTCTGGGCGCCTTCGAAAAACTGTTTTTT. Its translation is CASTLGAFEKLFF.

This clone was counted a single time. The chain recombines TRBV6-1 with TRBJ1-2; D ambiguous. CDR3 size: 14 residues. Per the germline V gene, CDR1 is MNHNS and CDR2 is SASEGT. Trimming removed 4 bases from V and 7 bases from J, with 16 bases in between. CDR3 bases: TGTGCCAGCAGTGCCCCCCCCGGTTCCCCTGGCTACACCTTC. Translated: CASSAPPGSPGYTF.

The chain has TRBV5-1 and TRBJ2-3; 13 bases map to TRBD2. Germline CDR1 is SGHRS and CDR2 is YFSETQ. The CDR3 is 17 amino acids. Trimming took 3 bases from V and 3 from J; bases not matched to a gene: 7. CDR3 region: CASSYYPGLAGTDTQYF. In DNA form, the CDR3 reads TGCGCCAGCAGCTATTACCCGGGACTAGCGGGGACAGATACGCAGTATTTT.

The V and J genes are TRBV6-5 and TRBJ1-5; unclear D gene. Germline lookup yields CDR1 MNHEY and CDR2 SVGAGI. CDR3 length equals 14 residues. Deletions cut 6 bases from V and 0 bases from J, with 9 bases between. The CDR3 nucleotides read TGTGCCAGCAGCCAGGCGCATAGCAATCAGCCCCAGCATTTT. Translation: CASSQAHSNQPQHF.

J is TRBJ2-5 and V is TRBV7-8; TRBD2 might be the D (5 bases). CDR1 SGHVS and CDR2 FQNEAQ come from the germline V gene. CDR3 length: 14 amino acids. The germline V and J ends were trimmed by 7 bases and 2 bases, with 14 bases remaining between them. Written as DNA, the CDR3 is TGTGCCAGCAATGACCCGGGGTCACAAGAGACCCAGTACTTC. Translating it yields CASNDPGSQETQYF.

The chain carries TRBV6-6 and TRBJ2-5, with 7 bases identical to TRBD1. Looked up from germline, CDR1 is MNHNY and CDR2 is SVGAGI (reference sequence). The CDR3 runs to 13 residues. V dropped 6 bases and J dropped 4; count of bases not matched to a gene: 5. CDR3 protein: CASSKTGIETQYF. The DNA for the CDR3 is TGTGCCAGCAGCAAGACAGGGATAGAGACCCAGTACTTC.